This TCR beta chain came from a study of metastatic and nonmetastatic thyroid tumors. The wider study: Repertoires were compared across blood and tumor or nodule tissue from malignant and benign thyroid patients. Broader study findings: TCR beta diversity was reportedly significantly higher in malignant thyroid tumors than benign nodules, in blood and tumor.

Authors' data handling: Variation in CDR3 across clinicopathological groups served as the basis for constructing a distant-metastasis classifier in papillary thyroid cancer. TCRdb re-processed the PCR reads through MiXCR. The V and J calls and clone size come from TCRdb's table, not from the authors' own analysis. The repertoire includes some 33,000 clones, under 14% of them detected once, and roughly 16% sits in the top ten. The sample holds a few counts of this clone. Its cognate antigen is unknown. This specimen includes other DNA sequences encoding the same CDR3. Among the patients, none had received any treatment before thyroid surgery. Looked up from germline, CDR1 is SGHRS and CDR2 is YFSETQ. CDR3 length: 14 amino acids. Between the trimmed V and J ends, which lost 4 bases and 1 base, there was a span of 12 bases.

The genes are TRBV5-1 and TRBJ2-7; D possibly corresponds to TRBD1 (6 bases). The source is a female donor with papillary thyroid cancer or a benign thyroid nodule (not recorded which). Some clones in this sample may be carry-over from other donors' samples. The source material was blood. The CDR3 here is CASSSGTLSYEQYF. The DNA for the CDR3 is TGCGCCAGCAGCAGTGGGACATTGTCCTACGAGCAGTACTTC.